This record covers a single T cell receptor (beta chain). No cognate antigen has been identified for it. No base qualities exist here, and no much larger clone lies one base off it. The data belong to a study of shared clonotypes between healthy human individuals (dated by TCRdb to the early 2020s). Study-wide context: A few men and a couple of women, aged 18 to 49 years, made up the cohort. Each donor's leukapheresis produced roughly between about 0.8 and 10 billion PBMCs. To increase sequencing depth and limit assay-specific biases, different laboratories used diverse techniques to prepare libraries and sequence TCR repertoires. To estimate repertoire size and how much clonotypes are shared between individuals, the study performed deep sequencing of blood TCR repertoires from five healthy adults. For each donor, CD4 naive and CD4 memory were each run on three plates, CD8 naive on two plates, and CD8 memory on one plate. Beyond this particular receptor, the publication reports: Clonotypes shared by all four sorted-subset donors showed higher generation probabilities than non-shared clonotypes. Because the study included only a small number of donors, the genetic and exposure-history diversity represented was limited. Pairwise subsampling led to the expectation that sequencing depth would affect the degree of clonotype sharing among donors. Sampling was limited to blood, and TCR repertoires in tissue likely differ from TCR repertoires in blood. Naive subsets generally had larger estimated clonotype richness than memory subsets did. Rarefaction of sorted-subset datasets indicated incomplete sequencing despite the large sequencing depth. When several donors were compared, the shared fraction of clonotypes was around 4.6% for naive CD4, 3.5% to 4% for naive CD8, roughly 2.5% for memory CD4, and around 0.4% for memory CD8.

The donors were healthy, HIV-negative adults who had no recently reported acute infections or vaccinations. Only Caucasian adults living in Nashville, Tennessee, USA were represented among the donors. CD4+ T cells were enriched through magnetic negative selection, after which naive cells were positively selected on CD45RA and the remaining negative fraction served as the memory subset. Blood was obtained by leukapheresis, after which PBMCs were separated by Ficoll-Histopaque density gradient centrifugation and cryopreserved in liquid nitrogen vapor phase. Analytical flow cytometry was used to check the purity and quantity of every magnetically sorted T cell population. Each sorted fraction had its genomic DNA isolated and then quantified by UV absorbance on a Nanodrop 2000c. TCR CDR3 regions were amplified from genomic DNA by multiplex PCR using the deep immunoSEQ assay. For each cell subset, the extracted genomic DNA was distributed evenly across all wells of several immunoSEQ 96-well plates, and each plate served as one replicate. For sorted subsets, around 200 ng genomic DNA, equal to about 30,000 T cell genomes, was loaded into each replicate PCR. The purified libraries were quantified using a Qubit 3.0 fluorometer, sized with a Bioanalyzer 2100, and then quantified again using the KAPA Library Quantification kit. Every immunoSEQ 96-well plate was sequenced on a dedicated single-read 150-cycle Illumina NextSeq 550 flow cell. The authors processed their data as follows. The immunoSEQ output contained only junctional sequences without quality scores, so filtering could not match that applied to full-length reads. Sequences were annotated with PyIR, a Python wrapper for IgBLAST v1.9, using IMGT germline references to assign V/J genes and CDR3. Any read was removed if the V/J assignment was weak (E-value above 1e-6), the CDR3 was missing, or the read contained stop codons, out-of-frame junctions, or ambiguous translated residues. A V3J clonotype was defined by an identical inferred V gene, J gene, and CDR3 amino acid sequence. Percentage overlap between repertoires was computed as shared unique clonotypes divided by the size of the smaller repertoire. Repertoire richness was assessed with RTK rarefaction, the Chao1 estimator, and Recon v2.1 estimates of unobserved clonotypes. Generation probabilities for all TCRbeta clonotypes obtained by the gDNA method from four donors were computed using OLGA. TCRdb limited this immuneACCESS table to in-frame rearrangements with V and J called. A share of clones is missing; checked studies link under half to unresolved V genes, and the rest is unexplained. V and J calls and clone size are those listed in that table; D and trimming were worked out from the DNA. The table for this sample lists under 600,000 clones; roughly 97% of them were counted only once. Roughly 0.055% of the sample lies in the top ten.

Sequences SGHRS (CDR1) and YFSETQ (CDR2) are obtained from the germline V gene. The CDR3 runs 13 amino acids, cysteine and phenylalanine included. The kept DNA is CDR3 alone, 39 bases in frame from the first base. V is cut by 0 bases and J by 4 bases, and the space between the germline ends is 4 bases. The sequence links TRBV5-1 to TRBJ2-2; the D gene cannot be resolved reliably. This receptor was identified in a woman younger than 45 in good health. The material sequenced was naive CD4+ T cells sorted from blood. According to the study, the label for this sample's cell subset or site signals: CD45RA+ positively selected. The CDR3 protein: CASSLGSTGELFF. The DNA sequence follows: TGCGCCAGCAGCTTGGGCTCCACCGGGGAGCTGTTTTTT. Extended through the reference TRBV5-1 and TRBJ2-2 proteins, this CDR3 yields the full variable domain: KAGVTQTPRYLIKTRGQQVTLSCSPISGHRSVSWYQQTPGQGLQFLFEYFSETQRNKGNFPGRFSGRQFSNSRSEMNVSTLELGDSALYLCASSLGSTGELFFGEGSRLTVL.